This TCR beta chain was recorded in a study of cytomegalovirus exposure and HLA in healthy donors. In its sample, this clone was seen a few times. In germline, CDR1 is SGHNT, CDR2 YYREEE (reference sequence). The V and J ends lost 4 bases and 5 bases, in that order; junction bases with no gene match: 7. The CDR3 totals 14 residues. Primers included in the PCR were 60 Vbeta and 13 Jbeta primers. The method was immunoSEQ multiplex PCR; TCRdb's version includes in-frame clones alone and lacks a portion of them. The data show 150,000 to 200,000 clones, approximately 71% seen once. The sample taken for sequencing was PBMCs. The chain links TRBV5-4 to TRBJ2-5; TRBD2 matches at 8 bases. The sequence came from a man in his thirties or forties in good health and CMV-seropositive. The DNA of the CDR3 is TGTGCCAGCAGCCATAAGCGGGAGCGCGAGACCCAGTACTTC. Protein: CASSHKRERETQYF. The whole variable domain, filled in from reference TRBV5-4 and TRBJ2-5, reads ETGVTQSPTHLIKTRGQQVTLRCSSQSGHNTVSWYQQALGQGPQFIFQYYREEENGRGNFPPRFSGLQFPNYSSELNVNALELDDSALYLCASSHKRERETQYFGPGTRLLVL.